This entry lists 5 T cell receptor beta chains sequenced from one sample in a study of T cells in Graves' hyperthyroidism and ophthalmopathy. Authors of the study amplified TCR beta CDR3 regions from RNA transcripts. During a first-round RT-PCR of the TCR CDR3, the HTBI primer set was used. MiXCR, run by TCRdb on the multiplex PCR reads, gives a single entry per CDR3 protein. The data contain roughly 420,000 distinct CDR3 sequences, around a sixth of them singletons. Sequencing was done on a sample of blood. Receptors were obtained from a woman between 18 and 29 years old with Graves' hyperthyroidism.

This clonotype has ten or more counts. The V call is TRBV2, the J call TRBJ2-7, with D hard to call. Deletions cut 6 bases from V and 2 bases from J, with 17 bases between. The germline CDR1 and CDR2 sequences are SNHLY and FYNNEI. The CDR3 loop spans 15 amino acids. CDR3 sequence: CASRYSGGLPYEQYF. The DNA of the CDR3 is TGTGCCAGCAGATATTCCGGTGGCCTCCCCTACGAGCAGTACTTC.

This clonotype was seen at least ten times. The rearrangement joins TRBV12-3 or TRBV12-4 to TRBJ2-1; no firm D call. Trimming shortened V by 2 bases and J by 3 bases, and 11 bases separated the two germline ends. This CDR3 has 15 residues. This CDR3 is CASSLNPKHYNEQFF. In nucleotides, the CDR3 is TGTGCCAGCAGTTTAAATCCGAAACACTACAATGAGCAGTTCTTC.

The CDR3 sequence: CAISEERLNTGELFF. Written as DNA, the CDR3 is TGTGCCATCAGTGAGGAGAGGCTGAACACCGGGGAGCTGTTTTTT. The chain employs TRBV10-3 and TRBJ2-2; D remains ambiguous. Germline CDR1 ENHRY, CDR2 SYGVKD. V dropped 2 bases and J dropped 1 base, with 8 bases sitting between them. The CDR3 consists of 15 residues.

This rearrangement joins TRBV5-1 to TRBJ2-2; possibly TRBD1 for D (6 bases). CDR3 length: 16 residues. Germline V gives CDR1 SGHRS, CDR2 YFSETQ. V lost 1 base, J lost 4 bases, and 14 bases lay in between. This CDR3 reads CASSLNGQGFTGELFF. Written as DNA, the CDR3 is TGCGCCAGCAGCTTGAATGGGCAGGGGTTCACCGGGGAGCTGTTTTTT.

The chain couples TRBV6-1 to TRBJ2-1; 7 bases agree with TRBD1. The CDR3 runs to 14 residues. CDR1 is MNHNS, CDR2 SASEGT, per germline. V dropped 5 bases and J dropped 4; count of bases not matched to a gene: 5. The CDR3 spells CASSRPGQYNEQFF. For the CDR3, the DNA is TGTGCCAGCAGTCGGCCGGGACAGTACAATGAGCAGTTCTTC.